The T cell receptor beta chain described here comes from a study of OX40 agonist ivuxolimab in advanced cancers. Turning to the overall study: The costimulatory receptor OX40 (CD134) was targeted by ivuxolimab, a fully human IgG2 agonistic monoclonal antibody. Partial responses were achieved by three dose-escalation patients, of whom one had hepatocellular carcinoma and two had cutaneous melanoma. The purpose of peripheral TCRbeta sequencing was to test whether ivuxolimab changed TCR sequence diversity and led to clonal T-cell expansion. Intravenous ivuxolimab was administered to patients every 2 weeks at six dose levels: 0.01, 0.1, 0.3, 1.5, 3 and 10 mg/kg. The paper describes the monotherapy dose-escalation part (N = 52 patients) of the phase I trial of ivuxolimab. Of the approximately 50 patients in dose escalation, about 20 had hepatocellular carcinoma, some 15 had melanoma, 9 had renal cell carcinoma and 9 had head and neck cancer. In the dose-escalation cohort, 75% to 85% of patients were male, and the mean age was roughly 56 years with a range of roughly 20 to 79. Prior anti-PD-1, anti-PD-L1 or anti-CTLA-4 therapy was permitted, and checkpoint inhibitors had been received by roughly 40% of dose-escalation patients.

In the germline V gene, CDR1 corresponds to LGHNA and CDR2 to YSLEER. V is clipped by 2 bases and J by 6 bases, and the sequence between their germline boundaries is 13 bases long. Its CDR3 holds 15 amino acids, cysteine through phenylalanine. The retained sequence is limited to the CDR3, 45 bases, with the frame set at the first base. What the study reported, not specific to this receptor: After ivuxolimab, more expanded clones were found on average in CD8+ T cells than in CD4+ T cells. The antigen specificity of the peripheral T cells that underwent clonal expansion was not determined. At doses of 0.1 to 3.0 mg/kg, clonal expansion of both CD4+ and CD8+ T cells in blood was seen between baseline and week 6. In partial responders in the 0.1-3.0 mg/kg groups, normalized peripheral clonal expansion was found to be among the lowest, especially among CD8+ T cells. Low levels of normalized T-cell clonal expansion were also shown by some nonresponding patients.

The trial excluded patients who had a history of autoimmune disease or who were on systemic immunosuppression. Peripheral blood for TCR sequencing was drawn from every dose cohort at baseline, at cycle 4 day 1 and at cycle 7 day 1. Samples were obtained from an open-label, multicenter, first-in-human phase I dose-escalation trial of ivuxolimab. Adults with locally advanced or metastatic head and neck squamous cell, hepatocellular, melanoma or renal cell carcinoma were enrolled in the trial. Before TCR sequencing, CD4+ T cells and CD8+ T cells from peripheral blood were sorted into separate populations. Note on this clone: No antigen is known for it. One base away there is no much larger clone; base qualities are not given. Other nucleotide sequences in the sample specify the same CDR3.

Genomic DNA was extracted from sorted cells for sequencing of the TCRbeta CDR3 region. The immunoSEQ Assay was used for sequencing of TCRbeta CDR3 regions. Not all clones reach the TCRdb copy of this immuneACCESS table, which keeps in-frame sequences only. Checked studies attribute under half of the gap to unresolved V genes and leave the rest unexplained. The sample table records around 64,000 clones; roughly 80% of these occur just once. The ten largest clonotypes hold just under 5% of the sample. This receptor was identified in an adult with an advanced solid tumor such as melanoma, head and neck, liver or kidney cancer. The receptor chain draws on TRBV4-3 and TRBJ1-4; tentative D gene TRBD1, with 5 bases matching. Sequences were derived from CD4+ or CD8+ T cells sorted from blood, sampled in a trial of the OX40 agonist ivuxolimab. The DNA reads as follows: TGCGCCAGCAGCCAATCCGGGACGGGGGATGAAAAACTGTTTTTT. This sequence encodes CASSQSGTGDEKLFF.